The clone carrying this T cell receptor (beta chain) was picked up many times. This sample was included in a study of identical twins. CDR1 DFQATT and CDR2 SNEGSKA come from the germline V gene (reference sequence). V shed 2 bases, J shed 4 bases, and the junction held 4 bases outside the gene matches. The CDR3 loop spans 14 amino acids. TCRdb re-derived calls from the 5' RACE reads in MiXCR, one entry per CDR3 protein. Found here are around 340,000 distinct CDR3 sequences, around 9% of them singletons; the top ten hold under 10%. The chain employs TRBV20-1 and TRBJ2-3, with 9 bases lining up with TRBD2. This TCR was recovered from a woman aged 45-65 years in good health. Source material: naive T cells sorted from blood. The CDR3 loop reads CSARISGRADTQYF. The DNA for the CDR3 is TGCAGTGCTAGAATTAGCGGGAGAGCAGATACGCAGTATTTT.